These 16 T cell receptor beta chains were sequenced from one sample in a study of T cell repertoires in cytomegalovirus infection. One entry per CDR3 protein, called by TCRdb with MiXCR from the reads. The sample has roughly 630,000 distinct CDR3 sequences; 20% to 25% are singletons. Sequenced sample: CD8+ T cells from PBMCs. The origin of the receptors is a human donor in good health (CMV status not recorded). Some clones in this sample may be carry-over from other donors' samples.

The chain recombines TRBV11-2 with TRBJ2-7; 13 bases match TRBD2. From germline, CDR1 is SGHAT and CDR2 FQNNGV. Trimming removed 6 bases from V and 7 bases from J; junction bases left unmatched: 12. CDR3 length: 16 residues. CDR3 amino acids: CASSPRLAGGLGEQYV. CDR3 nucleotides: TGTGCCAGCAGTCCCAGACTAGCGGGGGGTCTGGGGGAGCAGTACGTC.

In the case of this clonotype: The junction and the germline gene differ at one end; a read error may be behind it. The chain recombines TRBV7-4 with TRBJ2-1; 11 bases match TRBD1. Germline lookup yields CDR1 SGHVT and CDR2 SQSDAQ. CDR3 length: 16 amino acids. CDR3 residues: CVSSWADRGPFNEQFF. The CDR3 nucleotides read TGTGTCAGCAGCTGGGCGGACAGGGGGCCTTTCAATGAGCAGTTCTTC.

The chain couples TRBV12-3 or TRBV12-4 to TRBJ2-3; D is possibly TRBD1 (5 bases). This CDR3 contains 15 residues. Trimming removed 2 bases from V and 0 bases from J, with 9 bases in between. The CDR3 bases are TGTGCCAGCAGTTTAACAGGCCCAAGCACAGATACGCAGTATTTT. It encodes CASSLTGPSTDTQYF.

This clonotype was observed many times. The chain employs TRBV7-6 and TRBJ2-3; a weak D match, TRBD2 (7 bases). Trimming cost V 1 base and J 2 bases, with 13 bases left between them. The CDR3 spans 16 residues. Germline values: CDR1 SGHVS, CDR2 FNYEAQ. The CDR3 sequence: CASSLEAGTNTDTQYF. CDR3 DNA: TGTGCCAGCAGCTTAGAAGCGGGGACAAACACAGATACGCAGTATTTT.

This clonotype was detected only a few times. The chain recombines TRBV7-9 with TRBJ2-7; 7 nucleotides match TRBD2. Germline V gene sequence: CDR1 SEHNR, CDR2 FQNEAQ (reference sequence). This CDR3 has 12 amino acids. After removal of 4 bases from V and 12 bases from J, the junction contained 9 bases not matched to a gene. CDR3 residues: CASSWGGGDRYV. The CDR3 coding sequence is TGTGCCAGCAGCTGGGGGGGAGGGGATAGGTACGTC.

This CDR3 reads CATGQYPFVHEQYV. CDR3 nucleotides: TGTGCCACTGGACAGTACCCTTTCGTTCACGAGCAGTACGTC. The chain combines TRBV27 with TRBJ2-7; D possibly corresponds to TRBD1 (6 bases). Germline values: CDR1 MNHEY, CDR2 SMNVEV (reference sequence). The CDR3 contains 14 residues. V was trimmed by 10 bases and J by 5 bases, leaving 21 bases between them.

The CDR3 region has the DNA TGTGCCAGCAGCTTACTACTAGCCCCCGACGAGCAGTACTTC. Translated: CASSLLLAPDEQYF. The V and J genes are TRBV5-5 and TRBJ2-7, with D perhaps matching TRBD2 (6 bases). The V end lost 2 bases, the J end lost 5 bases, and 14 bases lay between the germline ends. Looked up from germline, CDR1 is SGHKS and CDR2 is YYEKEE (reference sequence). The CDR3 runs to 14 residues.

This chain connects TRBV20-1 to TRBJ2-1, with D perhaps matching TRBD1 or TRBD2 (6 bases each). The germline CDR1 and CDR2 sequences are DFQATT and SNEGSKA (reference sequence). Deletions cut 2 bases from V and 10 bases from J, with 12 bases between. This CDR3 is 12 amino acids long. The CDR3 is CSARFTGAEQFF. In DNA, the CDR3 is TGCAGTGCTAGATTCACGGGGGCAGAGCAGTTCTTC.

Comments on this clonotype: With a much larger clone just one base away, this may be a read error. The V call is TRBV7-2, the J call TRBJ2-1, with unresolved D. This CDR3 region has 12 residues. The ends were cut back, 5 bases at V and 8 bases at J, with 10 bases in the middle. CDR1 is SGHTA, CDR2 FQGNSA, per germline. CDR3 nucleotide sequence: TGTACCAGCAGCCCCTTCGGGCATGAGCAGTTCTTC. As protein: CTSSPFGHEQFF.

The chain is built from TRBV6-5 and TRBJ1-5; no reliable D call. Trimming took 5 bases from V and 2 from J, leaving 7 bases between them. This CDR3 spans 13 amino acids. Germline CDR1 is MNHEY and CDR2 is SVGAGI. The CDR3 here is CASSHSRNQPQHF. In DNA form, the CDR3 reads TGTGCCAGCAGTCACAGCCGCAATCAGCCCCAGCATTTT.

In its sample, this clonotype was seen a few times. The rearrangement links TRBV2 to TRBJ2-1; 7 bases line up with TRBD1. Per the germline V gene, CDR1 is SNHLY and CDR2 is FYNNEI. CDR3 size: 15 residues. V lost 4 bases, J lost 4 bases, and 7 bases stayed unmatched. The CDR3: CASSGTGEEYNEQFF. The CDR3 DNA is TGTGCCAGCAGTGGAACAGGGGAAGAGTACAATGAGCAGTTCTTC.

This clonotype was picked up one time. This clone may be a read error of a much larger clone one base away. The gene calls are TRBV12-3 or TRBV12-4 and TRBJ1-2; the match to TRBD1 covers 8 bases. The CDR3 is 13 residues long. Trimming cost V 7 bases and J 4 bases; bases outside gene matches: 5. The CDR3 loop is CASTPGQAYGYTF. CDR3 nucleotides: TGTGCCAGCACCCCGGGACAGGCCTATGGCTACACCTTC.

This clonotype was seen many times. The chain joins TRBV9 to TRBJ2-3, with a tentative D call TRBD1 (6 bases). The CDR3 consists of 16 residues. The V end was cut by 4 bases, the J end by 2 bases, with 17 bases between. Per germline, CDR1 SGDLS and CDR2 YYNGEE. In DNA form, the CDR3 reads TGTGCCAGCAGCCCTATTGGACAGCCTAACACAGATACGCAGTATTTT. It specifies CASSPIGQPNTDTQYF.

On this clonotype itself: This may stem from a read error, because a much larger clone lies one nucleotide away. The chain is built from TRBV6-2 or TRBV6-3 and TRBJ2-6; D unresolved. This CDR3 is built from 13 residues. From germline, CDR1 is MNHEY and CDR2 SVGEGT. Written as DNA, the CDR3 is TGTGTCAGCGCTCCCCCTGGGGCCAACGTCCTGACTTTC. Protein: CVSAPPGANVLTF.

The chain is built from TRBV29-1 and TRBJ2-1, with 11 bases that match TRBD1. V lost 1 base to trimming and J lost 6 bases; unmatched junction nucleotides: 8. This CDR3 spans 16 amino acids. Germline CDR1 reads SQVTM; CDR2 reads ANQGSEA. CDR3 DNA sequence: TGCAGCGTTGAAGGCCCCCGGACAGGGGGCGGCAATGAGCAGTTCTTC. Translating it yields CSVEGPRTGGGNEQFF.

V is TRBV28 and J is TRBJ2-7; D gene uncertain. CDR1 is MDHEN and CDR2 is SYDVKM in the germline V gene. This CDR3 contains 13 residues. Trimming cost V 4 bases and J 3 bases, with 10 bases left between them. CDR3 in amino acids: CASSSTDRYEQYV. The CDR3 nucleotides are TGTGCCAGCAGTTCCACGGACCGCTACGAGCAGTACGTC.